These 20 T cell receptor beta chains came from one sample sequenced in a study of CDR3 diversity in severe acne. TCRdb called the PCR reads again in MiXCR, with one record for every CDR3 protein. The sample includes 97,000 or so distinct CDR3 sequences, 51% of them seen just once. Sample: blood. These TCRs come from a male donor with acne.

This clonotype was seen ten or more times. The genes are TRBV12-3 or TRBV12-4 and TRBJ1-1; D is ambiguous. Trimming left V 7 bases short and J 3 bases short, with 15 bases between. This CDR3 has 14 residues. Here the CDR3 reads CASTGWERDTEAFF. CDR3 bases: TGTGCCAGCACTGGGTGGGAACGGGACACTGAAGCTTTCTTT.

The chain joins TRBV18 to TRBJ2-3; TRBD1 is a possible D gene (6 bases). CDR1 is KGHSH, CDR2 LQKENI, per germline. V was trimmed by 0 bases and J by 3 bases, leaving 19 bases between them. The CDR3 runs 18 residues. CDR3 in amino acids: CASSPPLVGADLTDTQYF. DNA for the CDR3: TGTGCCAGCTCACCACCATTGGTGGGGGCAGACTTGACAGATACGCAGTATTTT.

The gene calls are TRBV24-1 and TRBJ2-5, with a possible D match to TRBD1 (6 bases). V gave up 11 bases and J gave up 3 bases, with 21 bases separating them. The germline CDR1 and CDR2 sequences are KGHDR and SFDVKD. The CDR3 spans 15 residues. The CDR3 protein is CASSLVAQGKETQYF. As DNA, the CDR3 is TGTGCCAGCAGCTTAGTGGCGCAGGGGAAAGAGACCCAGTACTTC.

A remark on this clonotype: Its ends do not fully match the called genes, so a read error is possible. The CDR3 nucleotides read TGTGCCATCAGTGAGCAGGGGTACAATCAGCCCCAGCATTTT. This translates into CAISEQGYNQPQHF. This chain joins TRBV27 and TRBJ1-5, with a tentative D call TRBD1 (6 bases). This CDR3 has 14 amino acids. Germline CDR1 is MNHEY and CDR2 is SMNVEV (reference sequence).

The CDR3 DNA sequence: TGTGCCAGCAGCAATCCCGGACAGAGATTTAACACTGAAGCTTTCTTT. Translating it yields CASSNPGQRFNTEAFF. The chain has TRBV7-9 and TRBJ1-1; weak D call: TRBD1 (6 bases). The CDR3 extends over 16 amino acids. The germline CDR1 and CDR2 sequences are SEHNR and FQNEAQ (reference sequence). V was shortened by 5 bases and J by 2 bases, with 18 bases between the two germline ends.

This clonotype appeared many times. V and J are TRBV4-2 and TRBJ2-5; D perhaps matches TRBD1 (6 bases). Germline CDR1 reads LGHNA; CDR2 reads YNFKEQ. This CDR3 has 13 amino acids. V was trimmed by 6 bases and J by 3 bases, leaving 11 bases between them. CDR3 sequence reads: CASRGDTEETQYF. CDR3 DNA: TGTGCCAGCAGGGGGGACACCGAAGAGACCCAGTACTTC.

The V gene is TRBV7-9, the J gene TRBJ2-3, with TRBD2 matching over 13 bases. V gave up 3 bases and J gave up 8 bases; unmatched junction bases: 2. CDR1 is SEHNR, CDR2 FQNEAQ, per germline (reference sequence). CDR3 length equals 14 residues. This CDR3 is CASSFRTSGSTQYF. In DNA, the CDR3 is TGTGCCAGCAGCTTCCGGACTAGCGGGAGTACGCAGTATTTT.

By sample fraction, this clonotype is medium-sized (0.01 to 0.1%). This chain connects TRBV7-9 to TRBJ2-1; D is undetermined. V lost 5 bases and J lost 9, with 11 bases in between. Germline V gives CDR1 SEHNR, CDR2 FQNEAQ (reference sequence). The CDR3 has 12 amino acids. The CDR3 nucleotides read TGTGCCAGCAGCATTAGCTCTTCTGAGCAGTTCTTC. It specifies CASSISSSEQFF.

This chain joins TRBV7-3 and TRBJ2-6; TRBD2 is a possible D gene (6 bases). The germline gives CDR1 SGHTA, CDR2 FQGTGA. V dropped 7 bases and J dropped 0 bases, with 16 bases sitting between them. CDR3 length: 17 residues. In nucleotides, the CDR3 is TGTGCCAGCACAGCGCCGGGACTCAGCTCTGGGGCCAACGTCCTGACTTTC. Residues: CASTAPGLSSGANVLTF.

The V gene is TRBV10-3, the J gene TRBJ2-7, with D unresolved. The CDR3 runs to 13 residues. Trimming pared 0 bases from V and 3 bases from J, leaving 6 bases between. Germline values: CDR1 ENHRY, CDR2 SYGVKD. This CDR3 is CAISESRDYEQYF. CDR3 coding DNA: TGTGCCATCAGTGAGTCGCGAGACTACGAGCAGTACTTC.

The sample holds one count of this clonotype. V is TRBV20-1 and J is TRBJ2-7, with a weak D call TRBD2 (6 bases). Germline CDR1 DFQATT, CDR2 SNEGSKA (reference sequence). V gave up 3 bases and J gave up 4 bases, with 10 bases separating them. The CDR3 extends over 12 amino acids. The CDR3, as DNA: TGCAGTGCTAGTCGCGGGACTTACGAGCAGTACTTC. Its translation is CSASRGTYEQYF.

As to this clonotype: This may be a read error, as it is one base from a much larger clone. The rearrangement joins TRBV12-3 or TRBV12-4 to TRBJ2-7; D may match TRBD1 or TRBD2 (5 bases each). V was trimmed by 5 bases and J by 9 bases, leaving 14 bases between them. This CDR3 is built from 12 residues. CDR3: CASSAPGRPQYF. The DNA of the CDR3 is TGTGCCAGCAGTGCCCCGGGACGGCCGCAGTACTTC.

This clonotype occurred many times. The chain couples TRBV2 to TRBJ1-1, with D possibly TRBD1 on 5 matching bases. Trimming removed 8 bases from V and 6 bases from J, with 13 bases in between. There are 12 residues in the CDR3. Germline assignment: CDR1 SNHLY and CDR2 FYNNEI. CDR3 in amino acids: CASGAYRAEAFF. DNA for the CDR3: TGTGCCAGCGGGGCGTATAGGGCTGAAGCTTTCTTT. The full variable domain, in which reference TRBV2 and TRBJ1-1 provide the parts outside the CDR3, is EPEVTQTPSHQVTQMGQEVILRCVPISNHLYFYWYRQILGQKVEFLVSFYNNEISEKSEIFDDQFSVERPDGSNFTLKIRSTKLEDSAMYFCASGAYRAEAFFGQGTRLTVV.

This clonotype was seen ten or more times. The chain carries TRBV9 and TRBJ2-1, with TRBD1 as a possible D gene (6 bases). V lost 0 bases to trimming and J lost 8 bases, with 18 bases between them. The CDR3 covers 16 residues. CDR1 is SGDLS, CDR2 YYNGEE, per germline. The CDR3 nucleotides are TGTGCCAGCAGCGTAGACGGATCAGGGGCATTGGATGAGCAGTTCTTC. It yields the protein CASSVDGSGALDEQFF. Full variable domain (missing parts from reference TRBV9 and TRBJ2-1): DSGVTQTPKHLITATGQRVTLRCSPRSGDLSVYWYQQSLDQGLQFLIQYYNGEERAKGNILERFSAQQFPDLHSELNLSSLELGDSALYFCASSVDGSGALDEQFFGPGTRLTVL.

This clonotype was seen repeatedly, ten times or more. This chain uses TRBV20-1 with TRBJ2-1, with 10 bases identical to TRBD2. Germline V gene lookup returns CDR1 DFQATT and CDR2 SNEGSKA (reference sequence). The trim removed 6 bases at V and 3 bases at J, leaving 8 bases unmatched. The CDR3 loop spans 15 amino acids. CDR3 sequence reads: CSAPTLAGDYNEQFF. The CDR3 region has the DNA TGCAGTGCCCCGACCCTAGCGGGAGACTACAATGAGCAGTTCTTC.

The chain couples TRBV5-1 to TRBJ2-3; D is perhaps TRBD2 (5 bases). V lost 4 bases, J lost 4 bases, and 16 bases lay in between. This CDR3 has 15 residues. The germline V gene encodes CDR1 SGHRS and CDR2 YFSETQ. The CDR3 here is CASSPRRSGSDTQYF. In DNA form, the CDR3 reads TGCGCCAGCAGCCCACGAAGAAGCGGCTCAGATACGCAGTATTTT.

The V gene is TRBV18, the J gene TRBJ1-1; no firm D call. The CDR3 is made up of 15 amino acids. The germline V and J ends were trimmed by 6 bases and 3 bases, with 17 bases remaining between them. Germline V lookup: CDR1 KGHSH, CDR2 LQKENI. The CDR3 is CASSKLGSSDTEAFF. The CDR3 bases are TGTGCCAGCTCGAAACTCGGGAGTTCGGACACTGAAGCTTTCTTT.

The rearrangement joins TRBV2 to TRBJ1-4; weak D call: TRBD1 (6 bases). V was clipped by 4 bases and J by 12 bases, with 18 bases between them. The germline CDR1 and CDR2 sequences are SNHLY and FYNNEI. There are 14 residues in the CDR3. The CDR3 loop reads CASSGLGGLVELFF. CDR3 coding DNA: TGTGCCAGCAGTGGTTTGGGGGGCCTTGTGGAACTGTTTTTT. Variable domain in full (rest from reference TRBV2 and TRBJ1-4): EPEVTQTPSHQVTQMGQEVILRCVPISNHLYFYWYRQILGQKVEFLVSFYNNEISEKSEIFDDQFSVERPDGSNFTLKIRSTKLEDSAMYFCASSGLGGLVELFFGSGTQLSVL.

This chain joins TRBV6-1 and TRBJ2-7, with D perhaps TRBD2 (6 bases). From germline, CDR1 is MNHNS and CDR2 SASEGT. This CDR3 spans 15 amino acids. V was trimmed by 8 bases and J by 0 bases, leaving 17 bases between them. The CDR3 sequence: CASGTELANSYEQYF. CDR3 in DNA: TGTGCCAGCGGAACAGAACTAGCTAACTCCTACGAGCAGTACTTC.

The chain has TRBV25-1 and TRBJ1-4; 10 bases map to TRBD1. This CDR3 comprises 15 residues. V gave up 7 bases and J gave up 6 bases; unmatched junction bases: 8. Germline values: CDR1 MGHDK, CDR2 SYGVNS. The CDR3 loop reads CASTITTGGHEKLFF. CDR3 DNA sequence: TGTGCCAGCACCATAACGACAGGGGGCCATGAAAAACTGTTTTTT.